The rows below give T cell receptor beta chains drawn from one sample of a study of lymphopenia after photon versus proton radiotherapy. The assay was immunoSEQ multiplex PCR, and TCRdb's table has in-frame clones only and misses some. The sample holds about 12,000 clones; about 89% are singletons and the top ten take approximately 3%. The sample in question was peripheral blood, obtained from a patient treated with proton-based radiotherapy. These receptors all stem from a man in his 60s with pancreatic cancer. The CDR3 runs from the conserved cysteine through the conserved F or W. A D gene is named only where the DNA matches it firmly. Rows give clone size only sometimes, using once, few, many, or a class for an expanded clone.

clone size	V gene	D gene	CDR3 length	J gene	CDR3 DNA	CDR3 protein
NA	TRBV6-1	NA	15	TRBJ1-2	TGTGCCAGCAGTGATGCTGCCACCGGGGACTATGGCTACACCTTC	CASSDAATGDYGYTF
NA	TRBV5-4	NA	16	TRBJ2-7	TGTGCCAGCAGCCCCCGATGGGAGGTCGCCCCCTACGAGCAGTACTTC	CASSPRWEVAPYEQYF
NA	TRBV29-1	TRBD2	14	TRBJ2-1	TGCAGCGTTCGGACTAGCGGGAGGATGAATGAGCAGTTCTTC	CSVRTSGRMNEQFF
NA	TRBV5-3	TRBD1	15	TRBJ2-7	TGTGCCAGAAGCCATTCATGCCGGGACAGGGGCGAGCAGTACTTC	CARSHSCRDRGEQYF
NA	TRBV5-1	TRBD1	14	TRBJ1-4	TGCGCCAGCAGCTTGGGACAGGGTAATGAAAAACTGTTTTTT	CASSLGQGNEKLFF
NA	TRBV28	TRBD2	15	TRBJ2-1	TGTGCCAGCAGGGAATCTAGCGGGAGTGGAAATGAGCAGTTCTTC	CASRESSGSGNEQFF
NA	TRBV28	NA	15	TRBJ2-7	TGTGCCAGCAGCCTCGCCTTAGGAGGGGCCTACGAGCAGTACTTC	CASSLALGGAYEQYF
NA	TRBV6-1	TRBD1	19	TRBJ1-4	TGTGCCAGCAGTGAAGTGGGACAGAAATATTCATCAACTAATGAAAAACTGTTTTTT	CASSEVGQKYSSTNEKLFF
NA	TRBV5-1	TRBD2	15	TRBJ2-1	TGCGCCAGCAGCCTCCGACTAGCGGGAGACAATGAGCAGTTCTTC	CASSLRLAGDNEQFF
NA	TRBV30	NA	15	TRBJ1-4	TGTGCCTGGAGTGCCGATAGGGTTCTCGGTGAAAAACTGTTTTTT	CAWSADRVLGEKLFF
NA	TRBV29-1	TRBD1	13	TRBJ1-2	TGCAGCGCCCCGGGACAGGGTGTTTCTGGCTACACCTTC	CSAPGQGVSGYTF
NA	TRBV30	NA	12	TRBJ2-7	TGTGCCTGGAGTATTGGTTCCTACGAGCAGTACTTC	CAWSIGSYEQYF
NA	TRBV5-1	TRBD1	16	TRBJ1-1	TGCGCCAGCAGCCCCTCCGGGACAGGGCTGAACACTGAAGCTTTCTTT	CASSPSGTGLNTEAFF
NA	TRBV29-1	NA	13	TRBJ2-5	TGCAGCGTTGAAAGGGTCGTAGGGGAGACCCAGTACTTC	CSVERVVGETQYF
NA	TRBV11-2	TRBD2	16	TRBJ2-1	TGTGCCAGCAGCTTAGGAGCTAGCGGGAGGGGGAATGAGCAGTTCTTC	CASSLGASGRGNEQFF
NA	TRBV6-1	NA	13	TRBJ1-1	TGTGCCAGCAGTGGGTATATGAACACTGAAGCTTTCTTT	CASSGYMNTEAFF
NA	TRBV7-2	TRBD2	17	TRBJ2-7	TGTGCCAGCAGCTTCGAGCAACTAGCGGGATCCTCCTACGAGCAGTACTTC	CASSFEQLAGSSYEQYF
once	TRBV9	NA	15	TRBJ2-5	TGTGCCAGCAGCGTCCGGGGGAGAGACCAAGAGACCCAGTACTTC	CASSVRGRDQETQYF
NA	TRBV2	TRBD1	12	TRBJ1-2	TGTGCCAGCAGACGACAGGGGAATGGCTACACCTTC	CASRRQGNGYTF
NA	TRBV9	NA	16	TRBJ2-2	TGTGCCAGCAGCGTAGTTCCGAATTTGGGCACCGGGGAGCTGTTTTTT	CASSVVPNLGTGELFF
NA	TRBV30	NA	12	TRBJ2-5	TGTGCCTGGAGTGTACGCCGCCAGGCCCAGTACTTC	CAWSVRRQAQYF
NA	TRBV7-2	TRBD1	14	TRBJ2-1	TGTGCCAGCAGCAAATCGGGACAGGTACTTGAGCAGTTCTTC	CASSKSGQVLEQFF
NA	TRBV6-1	TRBD2	15	TRBJ2-5	TGTGCCAGCAGGACAGCGGGGGGGATTAGAGAGACCCAGTACTTC	CASRTAGGIRETQYF
NA	TRBV11-3	NA	15	TRBJ1-4	TGTGCCAGCAGCTTGACCGTTGGGCGTGGGGAAAAACTGTTTTTT	CASSLTVGRGEKLFF
once	TRBV30	NA	12	TRBJ1-2	TGTGCCTGGGAGACGGAGGACTATGGCTACACCTTC	CAWETEDYGYTF
NA	TRBV27	NA	16	TRBJ2-7	TGTGCCAGCAGTTTAAGTACAGGGGACTTGGTCTACGAGCAGTACTTC	CASSLSTGDLVYEQYF
NA	TRBV4-1	TRBD2	17	TRBJ2-1	TGCGCCAGCAGCCCTGGTTGGTTGACTAGCGGGGACAATGAGCAGTTCTTC	CASSPGWLTSGDNEQFF
NA	TRBV19	TRBD1	18	TRBJ2-6	TGTGCCAGTAGTAATTTGGGACAGGGGCGCTCTGGGGCCAACGTCCTGACTTTC	CASSNLGQGRSGANVLTF
NA	TRBV11-2	NA	15	TRBJ1-4	TGTGCCAGCAGCTTAGAGTCTGCACGCCGTGAAAAACTGTTTTTT	CASSLESARREKLFF
NA	TRBV2	TRBD1	15	TRBJ2-6	TGTGCCAGCAGAACAGGGGGCGCTGGGGCCAACGTCCTGACTTTC	CASRTGGAGANVLTF
NA	TRBV5-1	TRBD1	14	TRBJ1-1	TGCGCCAGCACCAGCGACAGGGGAGGGACTGAAGCTTTCTTT	CASTSDRGGTEAFF
NA	TRBV19	NA	16	TRBJ2-1	TGTGCCAGTAGTTCACAGGACAGTCTCTCGTACAATGAGCAGTTCTTC	CASSSQDSLSYNEQFF
few	TRBV28	NA	18	TRBJ2-2	TGTGCCAGCAGTCAAAGCCTTGGGCCGGGGGACCTCACCGGGGAGCTGTTTTTT	CASSQSLGPGDLTGELFF
NA	TRBV28	NA	17	TRBJ2-1	TGTGCCAGCAGTTTATGGACAGGCCTAGGGACCTACAATGAGCAGTTCTTC	CASSLWTGLGTYNEQFF
NA	TRBV29-1	NA	10	TRBJ2-7	TGCAGCGCAGGTGACTACGAGCAGTACTTC	CSAGDYEQYF
NA	TRBV6-1	NA	15	TRBJ1-4	TGTGCCAGCAGTGATAATGTAGGGCTTAATGAAAAACTGTTTTTT	CASSDNVGLNEKLFF
NA	TRBV6-1	NA	14	TRBJ2-5	TGTGCCAGCAGTGAAAGGGTTTTCGGGGAGACCCAGTACTTC	CASSERVFGETQYF
NA	TRBV11-3	TRBD2	16	TRBJ2-1	TGTGCCAGCAGCCCCCCCGGCCTAGCGGAGAACAATGAGCAGTTCTTC	CASSPPGLAENNEQFF
NA	TRBV9	NA	15	TRBJ1-2	TGTGCCAGCAGCGTAGCGTCCAGGTCCCTCCTTGGCTACACCTTC	CASSVASRSLLGYTF
NA	TRBV27	NA	12	TRBJ2-3	TGTGCCAGCAGCCTCCAGGGAGATACGCAGTATTTT	CASSLQGDTQYF
once	TRBV6-5	NA	13	TRBJ2-7	TGTGCCAGCAGTTCACCGGGAGTATCCGAGCAGTACTTC	CASSSPGVSEQYF
NA	TRBV2	NA	14	TRBJ1-3	TGTGCCAGCAGTGGGGACGTCTCTGGAAACACCATATATTTT	CASSGDVSGNTIYF
NA	TRBV28	NA	15	TRBJ1-1	TGTGCCAGCAGTTTACAGGGACCGAGGAACACTGAAGCTTTCTTT	CASSLQGPRNTEAFF
NA	TRBV18	TRBD1	14	TRBJ1-1	TGTGCCAGCTCACCACTTAACAGGGGCGCTGAAGCTTTCTTT	CASSPLNRGAEAFF
NA	TRBV10-3	NA	15	TRBJ1-2	TGTGCCATTCGAGGGGACTTTGGAGTAGGGGATGGCTACACCTTC	CAIRGDFGVGDGYTF
NA	TRBV19	TRBD1	16	TRBJ2-1	TGTGCCAGTAGTATCCCTTCGACAGGGTTCTTAAATGAGCAGTTCTTC	CASSIPSTGFLNEQFF
NA	TRBV9	NA	15	TRBJ2-6	TGTGCCAGCAGCGGTGTTACCTCTGGGGCCAACGTCCTGACTTTC	CASSGVTSGANVLTF
NA	TRBV11-3	NA	13	TRBJ2-1	TGTGCCAGCAGCCCAAAGACAGCCAATGAGCAGTTCTTC	CASSPKTANEQFF
NA	TRBV29-1	NA	10	TRBJ1-4	TGCAGCGTTGAATCCGGACGGCTGTTTTTT	CSVESGRLFF
NA	TRBV5-1	NA	14	TRBJ2-1	TGCGCCAGCAGGGGGGGAGTGTACCACAATGAGCAGTTCTTC	CASRGGVYHNEQFF